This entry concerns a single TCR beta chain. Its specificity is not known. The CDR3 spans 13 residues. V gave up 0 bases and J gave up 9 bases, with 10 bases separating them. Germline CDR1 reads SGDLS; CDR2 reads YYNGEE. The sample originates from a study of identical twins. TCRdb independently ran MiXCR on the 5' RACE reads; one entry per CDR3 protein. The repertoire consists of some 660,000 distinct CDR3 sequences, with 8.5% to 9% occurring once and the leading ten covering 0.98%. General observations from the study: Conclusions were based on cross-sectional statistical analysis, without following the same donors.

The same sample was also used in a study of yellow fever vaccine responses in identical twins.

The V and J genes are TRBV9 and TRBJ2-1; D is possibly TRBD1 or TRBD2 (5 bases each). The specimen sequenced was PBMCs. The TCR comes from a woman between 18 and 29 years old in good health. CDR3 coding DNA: TGTGCCAGCAGCGTAGGCTGGGGGTCTGAGCAGTTCTTC. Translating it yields CASSVGWGSEQFF.